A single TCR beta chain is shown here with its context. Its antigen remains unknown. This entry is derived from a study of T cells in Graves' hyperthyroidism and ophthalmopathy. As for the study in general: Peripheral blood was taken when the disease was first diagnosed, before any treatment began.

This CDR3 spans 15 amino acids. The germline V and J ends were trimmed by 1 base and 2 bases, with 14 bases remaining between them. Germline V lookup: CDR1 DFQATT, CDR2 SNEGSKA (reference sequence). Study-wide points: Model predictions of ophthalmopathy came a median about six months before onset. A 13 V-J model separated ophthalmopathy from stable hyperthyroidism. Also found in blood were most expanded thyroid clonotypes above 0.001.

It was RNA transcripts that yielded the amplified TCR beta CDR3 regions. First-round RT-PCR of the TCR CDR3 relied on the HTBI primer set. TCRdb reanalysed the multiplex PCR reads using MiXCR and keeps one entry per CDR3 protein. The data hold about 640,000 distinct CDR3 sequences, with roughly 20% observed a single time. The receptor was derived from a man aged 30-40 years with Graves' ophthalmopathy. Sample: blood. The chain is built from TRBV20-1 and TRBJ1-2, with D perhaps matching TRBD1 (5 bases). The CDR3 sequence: CSARGTQGWNYGYTF. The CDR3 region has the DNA TGCAGTGCTAGAGGGACTCAGGGATGGAACTATGGCTACACCTTC.